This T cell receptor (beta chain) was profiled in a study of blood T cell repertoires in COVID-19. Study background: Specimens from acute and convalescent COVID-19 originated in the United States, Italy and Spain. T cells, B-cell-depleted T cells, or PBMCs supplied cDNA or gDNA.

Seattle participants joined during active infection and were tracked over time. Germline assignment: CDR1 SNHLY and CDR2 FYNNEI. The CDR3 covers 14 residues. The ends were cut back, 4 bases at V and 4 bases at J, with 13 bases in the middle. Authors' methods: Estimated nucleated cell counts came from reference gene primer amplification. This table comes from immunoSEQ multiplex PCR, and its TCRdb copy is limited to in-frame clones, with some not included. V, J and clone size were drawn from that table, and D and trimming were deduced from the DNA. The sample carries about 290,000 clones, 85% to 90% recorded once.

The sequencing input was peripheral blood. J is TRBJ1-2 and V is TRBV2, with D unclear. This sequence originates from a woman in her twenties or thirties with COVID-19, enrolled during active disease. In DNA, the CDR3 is TGTGCCAGCAGTGCAGGTACTCCACTCTATGGCTACACCTTC. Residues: CASSAGTPLYGYTF.